These 32 T cell receptor beta chains came from one sample sequenced in a study of shared clonotypes between healthy human individuals. Using immunoSEQ multiplex PCR, the repertoire was profiled, and TCRdb retains in-frame clones only, with some absent. The table shows about 1.1 million clones, with roughly 77% occurring only once. The sequenced sample was memory CD4+ T cells from PBMCs. As to subset: CD45RA-negative fraction. The receptors come from a man younger than 35 in good health. Some clones in this sample may be carry-over from other donors' samples.

This clone showed up many times. The gene calls are TRBV6-1 and TRBJ2-1, with 11 bases identical to TRBD2. With V trimmed by 4 bases and J by 6 bases, 5 bases remained unmatched. The CDR3 length is 15 residues. Germline V gene sequence: CDR1 MNHNS, CDR2 SASEGT. The CDR3 sequence is CASSVGSGRVNEQFF. CDR3 sequence (DNA): TGTGCCAGCAGTGTGGGTAGCGGGAGGGTCAATGAGCAGTTCTTC.

The V and J genes are TRBV30 and TRBJ2-1; D may be TRBD1 (6 bases). The germline V gene has CDR1 GTSNPN and CDR2 SVGIG (reference sequence). The ends were cut back, 1 base at V and 1 base at J, with 8 bases in the middle. CDR3 length: 14 amino acids. In DNA, the CDR3 is TGTGCCTGGAGTGGAGACAGGTCCTACAATGAGCAGTTCTTC. It yields the protein CAWSGDRSYNEQFF.

V usage is TRBV5-1 and J usage is TRBJ2-2, with TRBD2 matching over 10 bases. Trimming removed 6 bases from V and 2 bases from J; junction bases left unmatched: 7. The CDR3 has 16 residues. Per the germline V gene, CDR1 is SGHRS and CDR2 is YFSETQ. This CDR3 is CASNPLAGRNTGELFF. CDR3 coding DNA: TGCGCCAGCAACCCACTAGCGGGAAGAAACACCGGGGAGCTGTTTTTT.

V is TRBV9 and J is TRBJ1-5; unclear D gene. CDR1 SGDLS and CDR2 YYNGEE come from the germline V gene. V was pared by 6 bases and J by 10 bases, with 23 bases between. The CDR3 covers 15 residues. CDR3 region: CASNARGLREEPQHF. CDR3 coding DNA: TGTGCCAGCAACGCCCGGGGATTGAGGGAGGAACCCCAGCATTTT.

This chain joins TRBV11-2 and TRBJ1-2, with D maybe TRBD1 (5 bases). The ends were cut back, 5 bases at V and 0 bases at J, with 10 bases in the middle. The germline gives CDR1 SGHAT, CDR2 FQNNGV. CDR3 length: 14 residues. The CDR3 DNA reads as TGTGCCAGCAGCCGGGACGAAGCTAACTATGGCTACACCTTC. As protein: CASSRDEANYGYTF.

A few counts support this clone. This CDR3 is also generated by other DNA sequences in the sample. The chain combines TRBV28 with TRBJ2-3; D is undetermined. Between the trimmed V and J ends, which lost 5 bases and 0 bases, there was a span of 6 bases. This CDR3 is 13 amino acids long. Germline values: CDR1 MDHEN, CDR2 SYDVKM. CDR3 DNA: TGTGCCAGCAGTAGGCAGAGCACAGATACGCAGTATTTT. As protein: CASSRQSTDTQYF.

This clone showed up just a few times. V usage is TRBV20-1 and J usage is TRBJ2-1, with TRBD2 identical over 8 bases. There are 11 residues in the CDR3. With V trimmed by 5 bases and J by 10 bases, 4 bases remained unmatched. Germline V CDR1 and CDR2: DFQATT, SNEGSKA (reference sequence). The CDR3 reads CSAPRLAEQFF. CDR3 coding DNA: TGCAGTGCTCCACGACTAGCGGAGCAGTTCTTC.

V is TRBV5-1 and J is TRBJ1-3; no clear D. Looked up from germline, CDR1 is SGHRS and CDR2 is YFSETQ. There are 15 residues in the CDR3. V lost 0 bases and J lost 0, with 7 bases in between. The CDR3 DNA sequence: TGCGCCAGCAGCTTGGACGGTGTCTCTGGAAACACCATATATTTT. Protein sequence: CASSLDGVSGNTIYF.

This chain uses TRBV15 with TRBJ2-2; D is unclear. This CDR3 contains 16 residues. V lost 0 bases and J lost 0, with 8 bases in between. Per the germline V gene, CDR1 is LNHNV and CDR2 is YYDKDF (reference sequence). The CDR3 sequence is CATSRDLVTNTGELFF. As DNA, the CDR3 is TGTGCCACCAGCAGAGATCTTGTCACGAACACCGGGGAGCTGTTTTTT.

The V gene is TRBV12-5, the J gene TRBJ2-7, with 13 bases aligning to TRBD2. The CDR3 spans 15 residues. Germline CDR1 LGHNT, CDR2 FRNRAP. V lost 2 bases and J lost 8; bases outside the gene matches: 6. The CDR3 nucleotides are TGTGCTAGTGGTTTGTCCGGACTAGCGGGAGATAAGCAGTACTTC. Translated, it gives CASGLSGLAGDKQYF.

The chain recombines TRBV28 with TRBJ2-5, with 9 positions matching TRBD2. The V segment lost 5 bases and the J segment 2 bases; nucleotides outside the gene matches: 9. CDR1 and CDR2 (germline): MDHEN, SYDVKM. This CDR3 is 16 amino acids long. CDR3 nucleotides: TGTGCCAGCAGTCCCAGACTAGCGGAGCTACAAGAGACCCAGTACTTC. This translates into CASSPRLAELQETQYF.

The chain recombines TRBV9 with TRBJ2-2; 8 bases agree with TRBD2. There are 14 residues in the CDR3. V lost 3 bases to trimming and J lost 8 bases; unmatched junction nucleotides: 6. Per the germline V gene, CDR1 is SGDLS and CDR2 is YYNGEE. In DNA form, the CDR3 reads TGTGCCAGCAGCGCGAGCGGGAGCGGGGGGGAGCTGTTTTTT. Translation: CASSASGSGGELFF.

The rearrangement uses TRBV4-3 and TRBJ2-3; tentative D call: TRBD2 (5 bases). The CDR3 has 13 residues. Germline assignment: CDR1 LGHNA and CDR2 YSLEER. The V end lost 0 bases, the J end lost 9 bases, and 10 bases lay between the germline ends. CDR3 residues: CASSQDREETQYF. The DNA of the CDR3 is TGCGCCAGCAGCCAAGATCGGGAAGAAACGCAGTATTTT.

The CDR3 protein is CASSLDPRGKGWNNQPQHF. The DNA for the CDR3 is TGTGCCAGCAGCTTAGATCCGCGGGGGAAAGGATGGAACAATCAGCCCCAGCATTTT. This rearrangement joins TRBV11-3 to TRBJ1-5; the D gene is possibly TRBD1 (5 bases). Trimming took 0 bases from V and 3 from J, leaving 21 bases between them. CDR1 is SGHNT, CDR2 YENEEA, per germline. The CDR3 is made up of 19 amino acids.

The V gene is TRBV7-6, the J gene TRBJ2-7; 11 nucleotides agree with TRBD2. Germline trimming cut 4 bases from V and 6 bases from J; bases unmatched to any gene: 11. This CDR3 region has 16 residues. Germline CDR1 reads SGHVS; CDR2 reads FNYEAQ. The CDR3 DNA is TGTGCCAGCAGCTCGGTAATAGCGGGAGGGCGGGGCGAGCAGTACTTC. This gives the protein CASSSVIAGGRGEQYF. Full variable domain (remainder filled in from reference TRBV7-6 and TRBJ2-7): GAGVSQSPRYKVTKRGQDVALRCDPISGHVSLYWYRQALGQGPEFLTYFNYEAQQDKSGLPNDRFSAERPEGSISTLTIQRTEQRDSAMYRCASSSVIAGGRGEQYFGPGTRLTVT.

The chain couples TRBV19 to TRBJ2-7, with 11 positions matching TRBD1. V lost 4 bases to trimming and J lost 2 bases; unmatched junction nucleotides: 4. Germline V gene sequence: CDR1 LNHDA, CDR2 SQIVND (reference sequence). This CDR3 is built from 15 residues. CDR3 in DNA: TGTGCCAGTAGTACCGGACAGGGGGCCACCTACGAGCAGTACTTC. As protein: CASSTGQGATYEQYF.

The chain has TRBV4-3 and TRBJ2-7; D remains unclear. The V end was cut by 3 bases, the J end by 7 bases, with 16 bases between. In germline, CDR1 is LGHNA, CDR2 YSLEER. This CDR3 has 14 amino acids. CDR3 DNA: TGCGCCAGCAGCCAGGACCCCCATATGGGTGAGCAGTACTTC. It specifies CASSQDPHMGEQYF.

This clone was observed a few times. V is TRBV9 and J is TRBJ2-7; TRBD2 matches 10 bases. CDR3 length equals 15 residues. Germline V CDR1 and CDR2: SGDLS, YYNGEE. The junction had 7 bases not matched to a gene; V was cut back by 0 bases and J by 7 bases. CDR3 region: CASSVEGTSVGEQYF. For the CDR3, the DNA is TGTGCCAGCAGCGTAGAGGGGACTAGCGTAGGGGAGCAGTACTTC.

Concerning this clone itself: A single base separates this from a much larger clone, so it may be a read error. The chain carries TRBV29-1 and TRBJ2-5; 9 nucleotides align to TRBD1. The J call may be mistaken, given a closer DNA end match to TRBJ2-7. The CDR3 spans 13 residues. The germline gives CDR1 SQVTM, CDR2 ANQGSEA. CDR3 in DNA: TGCCGCGTGGGGGGACAGGGCGTATACGAGCAGTACTTC. Its protein is CRVGGQGVYEQYF.

This chain links TRBV27 with TRBJ1-4; D ambiguous. This CDR3 has 16 amino acids. Trimming pared 2 bases from V and 3 bases from J, leaving 13 bases between. Germline values: CDR1 MNHEY, CDR2 SMNVEV (reference sequence). The DNA of the CDR3 is TGTGCCAGCAGTTTAGATTCAGGCTGGGCTAATGAAAAACTGTTTTTT. As protein: CASSLDSGWANEKLFF.

V usage is TRBV7-2 and J usage is TRBJ2-7, with 7 bases fitting TRBD2. Germline V CDR1 and CDR2: SGHTA, FQGNSA. The CDR3 loop spans 14 amino acids. Unmatched junction bases numbered 10, after V lost 5 bases and J lost 6 bases. CDR3 loop: CASSPGPASGEQYF. The CDR3 DNA sequence: TGTGCCAGCAGCCCCGGACCGGCTAGCGGCGAGCAGTACTTC. The variable domain in full, completed from reference TRBV7-2 and TRBJ2-7, reads GAGVSQSPSNKVTEKGKDVELRCDPISGHTALYWYRQSLGQGLEFLIYFQGNSAPDKSGLPSDRFSAERTGGSVSTLTIQRTQQEDSAVYLCASSPGPASGEQYFGPGTRLTVT.

The gene calls are TRBV4-1 and TRBJ2-7, with a weak D call TRBD2 (7 bases). The closer fit of TRBJ2-5 to the DNA end suggests the J call may be wrong. This CDR3 region has 14 residues. Germline V gene sequence: CDR1 MGHRA, CDR2 YSYEKL. CDR3 DNA sequence: TGCGCCAGCAGCCAAGATGGGGGGGCGGAGACCCAGTACTTC. Amino acid sequence: CASSQDGGAETQYF.

The chain has TRBV7-9 and TRBJ2-7; 14 bases line up with TRBD2. This CDR3 region has 15 residues. J was trimmed by 7 bases and V by 6 bases; bases with no gene match: 8. CDR1 and CDR2 from the germline V gene are SEHNR and FQNEAQ (reference sequence). The CDR3 loop reads CASSPGTSGSREQYF. The CDR3 DNA reads as TGTGCCAGCAGTCCGGGGACTAGCGGGAGTCGTGAGCAGTACTTC.

A remark on this clone: This may be a read error: a much more frequent sequence differs by one nucleotide. This chain connects TRBV7-3 to TRBJ1-2; D gene uncertain. Trimming left V 6 bases short and J 2 bases short, with 7 bases between. The germline V gene has CDR1 SGHTA and CDR2 FQGTGA. This CDR3 has 12 amino acids. The CDR3 DNA sequence: TGTGCCAGCAGTGGGCAGAACTATGGCTACACCTTC. Its protein product is CASSGQNYGYTF. Drawing the rest from reference TRBV7-3 and TRBJ1-2, the complete variable domain is GAGVSQTPSNKVTEKGKYVELRCDPISGHTALYWYRQSLGQGPEFLIYFQGTGAADDSGLPNDRFFAVRPEGSVSTLKIQRTERGDSAVYLCASSGQNYGYTFGSGTRLTVV.

This clone appeared a few times. The CDR3 DNA reads as TGTGCCATCAGGATACAGGGAAGCGGCTACACCTTC. It yields the protein CAIRIQGSGYTF. This chain links TRBV10-3 with TRBJ1-2, with D perhaps TRBD1 (6 bases). Germline V gene data show CDR1 as ENHRY and CDR2 as SYGVKD. The CDR3 totals 12 residues. The V end was cut by 6 bases, the J end by 8 bases, with 13 bases between.

V gene TRBV28 combines with J gene TRBJ1-5; D gene ambiguous. Germline CDR1 is MDHEN and CDR2 is SYDVKM. This CDR3 has 18 residues. Trimming took 2 bases from V and 4 from J, leaving 21 bases between them. In nucleotides, the CDR3 is TGTGCCAGCAGTTTACGGTGGGTGGCAGGTATGAGTAATCAGCCCCAGCATTTT. Translated: CASSLRWVAGMSNQPQHF.

The rearrangement joins TRBV27 to TRBJ2-3; 10 nucleotides match TRBD1. The CDR3 runs 13 residues. Germline CDR1 reads MNHEY; CDR2 reads SMNVEV (reference sequence). With V trimmed by 4 bases and J by 14 bases, 9 bases remained unmatched. This CDR3 reads CASSSPRDRGWYF. The CDR3 nucleotides read TGTGCCAGCAGTTCGCCCCGGGACAGGGGATGGTATTTT.

The chain joins TRBV7-6 to TRBJ2-2, with D tentatively TRBD1 (7 bases). CDR1 SGHVS and CDR2 FNYEAQ come from the germline V gene. V lost 6 bases to trimming and J lost 3 bases, with 14 bases between them. The CDR3 contains 15 residues. CDR3 DNA: TGTGCCAGCAGTCGACAGGGAGGTTACACCGGGGAGCTGTTTTTT. It translates to CASSRQGGYTGELFF.

The chain employs TRBV15 and TRBJ1-2; TRBD1 agrees at 7 bases. The V gene end was trimmed by 5 bases and the J gene end by 7 bases; junction bases not matched to a gene: 10. The length of the CDR3 is 14 residues. Germline CDR1 reads LNHNV; CDR2 reads YYDKDF (reference sequence). The CDR3 bases are TGTGCCACCAGCCCACGGCAGGGGGTCGGTGGCTACACCTTC. Translating gives CATSPRQGVGGYTF.

V usage is TRBV30 and J usage is TRBJ1-4, with a tentative D call TRBD1 (5 bases). There are 15 residues in the CDR3. CDR1 is GTSNPN, CDR2 SVGIG, per germline (reference sequence). V dropped 0 bases and J dropped 7 bases, with 15 bases sitting between them. CDR3 loop: CAWSVLGGYREKLFF. CDR3 nucleotides: TGTGCCTGGAGTGTACTTGGGGGTTATCGTGAAAAACTGTTTTTT.

The chain employs TRBV6-1 and TRBJ1-5, with D unclear. This CDR3 is 13 amino acids long. CDR1 is MNHNS and CDR2 is SASEGT in the germline V gene. V lost 5 bases and J lost 5, with 10 bases in between. As DNA, the CDR3 is TGTGCCAGCAGTAACGATATCTATCAGCCCCAGCATTTT. Translated: CASSNDIYQPQHF.

The CDR3 spells CASSLFGDFEKLFF. The DNA for the CDR3 is TGCGCCAGCAGCTTGTTCGGTGACTTTGAAAAACTGTTTTTT. The chain has TRBV5-1 and TRBJ1-4; no clear D gene. The CDR3 runs 14 residues. Germline loops: CDR1 SGHRS, CDR2 YFSETQ. V was trimmed by 1 base and J by 7 bases, leaving 11 bases between them.